This TCR beta chain was found in a study of blood T cell repertoires in COVID-19. About the study: COVID-19 samples from acute and convalescent phases originated in the United States, Italy and Spain. PBMCs, B-cell-depleted T cells, or T cells provided the cDNA or gDNA that made up the material.

Germline CDR1 SGDLS, CDR2 YYNGEE. V lost 3 bases and J 10 bases, leaving 17 bases between the germline ends. This CDR3 has 14 residues. Source study methods: Reference gene primer amplification yielded estimated nucleated cell counts. Profiling relied on immunoSEQ multiplex PCR, and the TCRdb table lists in-frame clones only, not all of them. The DNA was the basis for D and trimming; V, J and clone size are from that table. The sample includes roughly 50,000 clones, approximately 85% of them seen just once. The sample taken for sequencing was peripheral blood. This TCR derives from a human donor in a cohort sampled during active COVID-19. The genes are TRBV9 and TRBJ2-1; D possibly corresponds to TRBD1 (5 bases). CDR3 residues: CASSGGSVREEQFF. CDR3 nucleotides: TGTGCCAGCAGCGGGGGCTCGGTCCGCGAGGAGCAGTTCTTC.